This T cell receptor beta chain was found in a study of T cells in Graves' hyperthyroidism and ophthalmopathy (dated by TCRdb to the late 2010s). General notes on the study: Peripheral blood samples were taken at the time of initial diagnosis, prior to any treatment. To identify distinguishing TCR V-J signatures, a discovery cohort of about 100 patients was used, comprising 43 with Graves' ophthalmopathy and 57 with stable Graves' hyperthyroidism. Whether ophthalmopathy could be predicted prospectively was tested in an independent validation cohort made up of about 18 hyperthyroidism patients plus 17 patients who later progressed to ophthalmopathy. For training and testing, the roughly 93 patients in the discovery cohort were randomly divided in a 7:3 ratio. In roughly six Graves' hyperthyroidism patients, the study also compared T-cell repertoires from thyroid tissue with T-cell repertoires from blood. After sampling, hyperthyroidism patients received methimazole starting at 30 mg daily, and ophthalmopathy patients received high-dose intravenous methylprednisolone. According to the paper, TCR Vbeta CDR3 sequencing was carried out on 135 peripheral blood samples, which came from approximately 41 ophthalmopathy, 80 or so hyperthyroidism and 17 progressor patients.

Note on this clonotype: The antigen it binds to is not known. Qualities for individual bases were not recorded, and no much larger clone is one base off.

Cut back by 1 base and 0 bases, the V and J ends lie 13 bases apart. Based on the germline V gene, the CDR1 and CDR2 sequences are MNHEY and SVGAGI. From cysteine to phenylalanine, the CDR3 is 17 amino acids long. CDR3 DNA is the only sequence kept; it has 51 bases, read in frame from the first base. Overall study outcomes, separate from this receptor: A 13 V-J signature model separated ophthalmopathy from stable hyperthyroidism, with around 90% sensitivity and 81% to 82% specificity in cross-validation and 80%/75% in testing. Most expanded thyroid clonotypes (frequency above 0.001) were also detected in blood, suggesting blood repertoires may reflect thyroid immune responses. Sample size was not statistically predetermined, and blinding of investigators to group allocation was not performed. In validation, progression to ophthalmopathy was predicted by the model with nearly 71% sensitivity and roughly 76% specificity, a median of around 5.9 months before onset.

The TCR beta CDR3 regions were amplified from RNA transcripts. For the first round of RT-PCR on the TCR CDR3, the HTBI primer set was used together with the Qiagen OneStep RT-PCR kit. A second multiplex PCR round built the libraries, followed by size selection and purification. The libraries were sequenced on an Illumina HiSeq2000 using paired-end 100 bp reads. Per the original workflow: SOAPnuke was used to process the raw data, with reads discarded if the reads contained adapters or uncalled bases, had a mean Phred below 15, or lacked an exact constant-primer or identifier match. COPE v1.2.5 was used to merge the high-quality paired reads, and each unique nucleotide sequence was defined as a clonotype. MiTCR v1.1 was used to align the clonotypes against IMGT TRBV, TRBD and TRBJ reference segments. Analysis was restricted to V-J combinations with a frequency above 0.0001, which covered approximately 99% of repertoires. The TCS score was defined as the ratio of F50 (clonal expansion) to E x V (chaos), calculated using BLOSUM62-based TCRdist between CDR3 peptides within each V-J. Welch's t-statistics and random forest reduced fewer than 550 V-J features to roughly 13, which were used in a naive Bayes classifier (R e1071). TCRdb applied fastp at Q25 and MiXCR to the public reads, then kept only in-frame beta chains. Each CDR3 protein gets just one entry, which takes the most common genes and DNA from the rows behind it. TCRdb, not the original authors, processed these V and J calls. A total of 150,000 or so distinct CDR3 sequences appear in this sample, approximately 20% of them only once. Over 60% of the sample goes to the ten largest clones.

The hyperthyroidism patients were between 18 and 65 years old and newly diagnosed, with a disease duration of less than 2 months. Any patient with an uncontrolled infection, another autoimmune disease, pregnancy or lactation was excluded. Clinical symptoms, serum thyroxine and TRAb, thyroid ultrasound, and orbital computed tomography formed the basis for the diagnoses. For progressor patients, blood was drawn at the first diagnosis of hyperthyroidism, before any ophthalmopathy symptoms had appeared. Ficoll-Paque density gradient centrifugation was used to isolate PBMCs from around 10 ml of fresh peripheral blood. Progressor patients were defined as those initially diagnosed with Graves' hyperthyroidism in whom ophthalmopathy developed during follow-up. Total RNA was extracted using Trizol reagent, and RNA quality was assessed on an Agilent 2100 Bioanalyzer.

Sample: blood. The receptor was derived from a woman aged 50 to 60 with Graves' hyperthyroidism that later progressed to Graves' ophthalmopathy. The V gene is TRBV6-5 and the J gene is TRBJ1-3; no confident D gene assignment can be made. The CDR3 protein: CASSYLDGALSGNTIYF. The DNA sequence is as follows: TGTGCCAGCAGTTACTTAGACGGAGCCCTCTCTGGAAACACCATATATTTT.